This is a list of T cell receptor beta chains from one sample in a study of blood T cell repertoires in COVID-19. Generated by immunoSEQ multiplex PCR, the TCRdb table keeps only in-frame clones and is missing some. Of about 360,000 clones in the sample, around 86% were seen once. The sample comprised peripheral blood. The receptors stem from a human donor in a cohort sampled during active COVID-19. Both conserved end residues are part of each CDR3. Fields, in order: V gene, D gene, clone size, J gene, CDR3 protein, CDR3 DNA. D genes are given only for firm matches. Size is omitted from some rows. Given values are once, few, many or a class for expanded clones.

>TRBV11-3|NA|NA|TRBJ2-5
CASSQWAATETQYF
TGTGCCAGCAGTCAGTGGGCAGCTACCGAGACCCAGTACTTC
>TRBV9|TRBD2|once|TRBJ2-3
CASSVGIAGVSDTQYF
TGTGCCAGCAGCGTAGGGATAGCGGGAGTCTCAGATACGCAGTATTTT
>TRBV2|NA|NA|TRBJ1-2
CASSPGTSNLYGYTF
TGTGCCAGCAGTCCCGGGACATCGAACCTCTATGGCTACACCTTC
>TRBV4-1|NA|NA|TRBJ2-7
CASSQVQGGYEQYF
TGCGCCAGCAGCCAAGTACAAGGGGGCTACGAGCAGTACTTC
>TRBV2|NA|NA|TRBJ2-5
CASSVRVGPQETQYF
TGTGCCAGCAGCGTCAGGGTAGGGCCCCAAGAGACCCAGTACTTC
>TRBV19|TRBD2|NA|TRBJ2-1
CASARTSGASGRNEQFF
TGTGCCAGTGCCCGGACTAGCGGGGCATCAGGAAGGAATGAGCAGTTCTTC
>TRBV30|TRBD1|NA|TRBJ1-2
CAWSEDRGVGYTF
TGTGCCTGGAGTGAGGACAGGGGGGTGGGCTACACCTTC
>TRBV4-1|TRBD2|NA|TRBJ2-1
CASSQASGRANEQFF
TGCGCCAGCAGCCAAGCGAGCGGGAGGGCCAATGAGCAGTTCTTC
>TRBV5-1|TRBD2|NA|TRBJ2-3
CASRPGLAESTDTQYF
TGCGCCAGCAGACCTGGACTAGCGGAGAGCACAGATACGCAGTATTTT
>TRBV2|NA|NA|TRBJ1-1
CASSESGRGNTEAFF
TGTGCCAGCAGTGAATCAGGCAGGGGGAACACTGAAGCTTTCTTT
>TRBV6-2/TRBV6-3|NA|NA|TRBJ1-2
CASSSTTGLGYTF
TGTGCCAGCAGCTCTACTACAGGGCTGGGCTACACCTTC
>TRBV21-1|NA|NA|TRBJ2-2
CASSKIQGSRLSTGELFF
TGTGCCAGCAGCAAAATACAGGGCTCGAGACTATCGACCGGGGAGCTGTTTTTT
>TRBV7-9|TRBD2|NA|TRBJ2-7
CASSPGTSGRTSYEQYF
TGTGCCAGCAGCCCCGGGACTAGCGGGAGGACCTCCTACGAGCAGTACTTC
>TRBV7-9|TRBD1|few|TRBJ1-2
CASSRQGPYGYTF
TGTGCCAGCAGCCGACAGGGCCCATATGGCTACACCTTC
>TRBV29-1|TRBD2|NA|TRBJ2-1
CSVDGLAGSTYNEQFF
TGCAGCGTTGATGGACTAGCGGGATCCACCTACAATGAGCAGTTCTTC
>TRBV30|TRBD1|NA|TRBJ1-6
CAWSGDGQVRNSPLHF
TGTGCCTGGAGTGGGGATGGACAGGTCCGGAATTCACCCCTCCACTTT
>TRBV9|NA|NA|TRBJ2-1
CASSVSGGLVYNEQFF
TGTGCCAGCAGCGTGAGTGGGGGCTTAGTATACAATGAGCAGTTCTTC
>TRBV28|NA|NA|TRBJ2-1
CASIIDRNSYNEQFF
TGTGCCAGCATTATCGACAGGAACTCCTACAATGAGCAGTTCTTC
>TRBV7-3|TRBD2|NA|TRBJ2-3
CASSPGGAGGVDTQYF
TGTGCCAGCAGCCCCGGTGGGGCGGGAGGGGTAGATACGCAGTATTTT
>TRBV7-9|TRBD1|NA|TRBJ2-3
CASSPTGGRSYF
TGTGCCAGCAGCCCGACAGGGGGTCGTAGTTATTTT
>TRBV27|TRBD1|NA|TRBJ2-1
CASSLYWDRYNEQFF
TGTGCCAGCAGTTTATATTGGGACAGGTACAATGAGCAGTTCTTC
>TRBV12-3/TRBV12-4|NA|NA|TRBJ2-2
CASRSTGELFF
TGTGCCAGCAGGTCGACCGGGGAGCTGTTTTTT
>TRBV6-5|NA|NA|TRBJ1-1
CAGKQARDTEAFF
TGTGCCGGGAAACAGGCCCGCGACACTGAAGCTTTCTTT
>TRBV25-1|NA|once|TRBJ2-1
CATTGIPTYNEQFF
TGTGCCACCACAGGGATTCCAACCTACAATGAGCAGTTCTTC
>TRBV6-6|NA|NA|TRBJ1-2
CASSFTGSYGYTF
TGTGCCAGCTCATTTACAGGGTCCTATGGCTACACCTTC